This passage covers 11 T cell receptor beta chains from one sample sequenced in a study of long-term antiretroviral therapy in people with HIV. Survey-level resolution applied to immunoSEQ assay v3.0. The table came from immunoSEQ multiplex PCR; TCRdb's copy has only in-frame clones and leaves some out. The sample lists about 24,000 clones, around 86% seen once, with less than 25% in the top ten. Sequencing used unsorted PBMCs, obtained 0.4 years after starting antiretroviral therapy. The receptor set was obtained from a man aged 50 to 60 with HIV.

The chain has TRBV19 and TRBJ1-5; 9 bases are a match to TRBD1. Germline V gene lookup returns CDR1 LNHDA and CDR2 SQIVND (reference sequence). V was pared by 10 bases and J by 3 bases, with 7 bases of the junction left unmatched. CDR3 length: 14 residues. The CDR3: CATGTGPHNQPQHF. Written as DNA, the CDR3 is TGTGCCACCGGGACAGGGCCCCACAATCAGCCCCAGCATTTT.

The chain is built from TRBV4-1 and TRBJ1-1, with D maybe TRBD1 (5 bases). Trimming stripped 11 bases from V and 0 bases from J, with 22 bases between. CDR3 length: 16 residues. The germline V gene encodes CDR1 MGHRA and CDR2 YSYEKL. DNA of the CDR3: TGCGCCTCCCAGATATACCCCGACAGATTGAACACTGAAGCTTTCTTT. Protein: CASQIYPDRLNTEAFF.

The chain recombines TRBV5-6 with TRBJ1-6, with TRBD1 identical over 10 bases. Trimming removed 0 bases from V and 10 bases from J; junction bases left unmatched: 4. Germline CDR1 is SGHDT and CDR2 is YYEEEE. The CDR3 has 15 amino acids. The CDR3 sequence: CASSLGQGADSPLHF. CDR3 sequence (DNA): TGTGCCAGCAGCTTGGGACAGGGGGCGGACTCACCCCTCCACTTT. Full variable domain (outside the CDR3, taken from reference TRBV5-6 and TRBJ1-6): DAGVTQSPTHLIKTRGQQVTLRCSPKSGHDTVSWYQQALGQGPQFIFQYYEEEERQRGNFPDRFSGHQFPNYSSELNVNALLLGDSALYLCASSLGQGADSPLHFGNGTRLTVT.

This clone was detected a few times. This chain links TRBV7-9 with TRBJ1-1; D uncertain. The CDR3 extends over 14 amino acids. Per the germline V gene, CDR1 is SEHNR and CDR2 is FQNEAQ (reference sequence). With 1 base removed from V and 0 bases from J, the gap between germline ends came to 6 bases. The CDR3 sequence is CASSLGPLNTEAFF. CDR3 DNA: TGTGCCAGCAGCTTAGGTCCACTGAACACTGAAGCTTTCTTT.

The CDR3 protein is CASSWGEIRNTIYF. The CDR3, as DNA: TGCGCCAGCAGCTGGGGTGAGATACGAAACACCATATATTTT. V usage is TRBV5-1 and J usage is TRBJ1-3; D not certain. Trimming stripped 3 bases from V and 5 bases from J, with 12 bases between. The germline V gene encodes CDR1 SGHRS and CDR2 YFSETQ. The CDR3 extends over 14 amino acids.

Concerning this clone: Other DNA sequences in the same sample also yield this CDR3. V and J are TRBV5-1 and TRBJ1-1, with D tentatively TRBD1 (5 bases). There are 13 residues in the CDR3. Looked up from germline, CDR1 is SGHRS and CDR2 is YFSETQ. V dropped 4 bases and J dropped 4 bases, with 11 bases sitting between them. As DNA, the CDR3 is TGCGCCAGCAGCCTAGGGGCGGGCACTGAAGCTTTCTTT. Its protein is CASSLGAGTEAFF.

This chain joins TRBV6-5 and TRBJ2-2, with D perhaps matching TRBD2 (5 bases). Trimming took off 8 bases at V and 2 bases at J, with 9 bases between the two ends. CDR1 and CDR2 (germline): MNHEY, SVGAGI. CDR3 length: 13 amino acids. CDR3 protein: CASRTGNTGELFF. DNA of the CDR3: TGTGCCAGCCGGACGGGAAACACCGGGGAGCTGTTTTTT.

The CDR3 region is CASKGGRVNQPQHF. DNA of the CDR3: TGTGCCAGCAAGGGAGGGCGAGTCAATCAGCCCCAGCATTTT. The V gene is TRBV2, the J gene TRBJ1-5, with no clear D. Germline CDR1 is SNHLY and CDR2 is FYNNEI. This CDR3 is 14 amino acids long. V lost 7 bases and J lost 3, with 13 bases in between.

The table lists this clone with a few counts. V gene TRBV15 combines with J gene TRBJ1-5; D is undetermined. Deletions cut 0 bases from V and 9 bases from J, with 15 bases between. The CDR3 consists of 15 residues. CDR1 and CDR2 (germline): LNHNV, YYDKDF (reference sequence). The CDR3 sequence is CATSRDSGGWTPQHF. Here the CDR3 DNA reads TGTGCCACCAGCAGAGATTCGGGTGGGTGGACGCCCCAGCATTTT.

The CDR3 bases are TGTGCCAGCAGCGGGACAGGGCTCGTCGCAGATACGCAGTATTTT. This codes for CASSGTGLVADTQYF. This chain links TRBV9 with TRBJ2-3; 8 positions agree with TRBD1. This CDR3 contains 15 residues. Germline lookup yields CDR1 SGDLS and CDR2 YYNGEE. V was clipped by 3 bases and J by 4 bases; unmatched bases: 7.

The chain carries TRBV28 and TRBJ1-6; 8 positions agree with TRBD1. Germline lookup yields CDR1 MDHEN and CDR2 SYDVKM. V lost 5 bases to trimming and J lost 2 bases; unmatched junction nucleotides: 5. CDR3 length: 16 amino acids. The CDR3 spells CASSPDRGAYNSPLHF. CDR3 bases: TGTGCCAGCAGTCCCGACAGGGGCGCCTATAATTCACCCCTCCACTTT.